This T cell receptor beta chain is drawn from a study of T-cell reconstitution after alpha-beta-depleted transplantation in children. Overall study results and limits: Newly generated T cells supplied most T-cell counts and diversity one year post-transplant.

The germline CDR1 and CDR2 sequences are GTSNPN and SVGIG (reference sequence). V lost 4 bases, J lost 2 bases, and 12 bases lay in between. The CDR3 extends over 14 amino acids. As regards this clonotype: Its antigen is still unknown.

The library targeted TCRbeta and was prepared with unique molecular identifiers. In TCRdb, the PCR reads were re-called with MiXCR into one record per CDR3 protein. There are about 110,000 distinct CDR3 sequences in the sample; 10% occur only once, and around 35% lies in the top ten. The V and J genes are TRBV30 and TRBJ2-1; D uncertain. The clonotype comes from a boy aged 2 to 10 with acute lymphoblastic leukemia, due to receive a stem cell transplant. The sequenced sample was PBMCs, obtained before TCRalphabeta/CD19-depleted stem cell transplant. The CDR3 DNA reads TGTGCCTGGAAGGAAGACGAGGCCTACAATGAGCAGTTCTTC. Its protein is CAWKEDEAYNEQFF.